These 23 T cell receptor beta chains came from one sample sequenced in a study of Ad26.COV2.S vaccination and SARS-CoV-2 variants. The treatment denotes: 15 to 20 received Ad26.COV2.S at low or high dose, single or two shots; several received placebo; per-sample allocation not given. Specimens were obtained on day 63 following the first vaccine or placebo injection. Profiled with immunoSEQ multiplex PCR; TCRdb holds only in-frame clones, not every one. The sample consists of 350,000 to 500,000 clones, 90% of them appearing once. This sample comprised peripheral blood, obtained in a trial of Ad26.COV2.S vaccine versus placebo. Source of these receptors: a person between 18 and 65 years old who received the Ad26.COV2.S COVID-19 vaccine or a placebo.

V and J are TRBV4-3 and TRBJ2-2; D ambiguous. V was clipped by 0 bases and J by 4 bases, with 12 bases between them. This CDR3 has 16 amino acids. CDR1 is LGHNA and CDR2 is YSLEER in the germline V gene. As DNA, the CDR3 is TGCGCCAGCAGCCAAGATAGGCACAGTCCCACCGGGGAGCTGTTTTTT. Protein: CASSQDRHSPTGELFF.

The chain joins TRBV2 to TRBJ2-3; D may be TRBD1 (6 bases). Trimming cost V 7 bases and J 2 bases, with 7 bases left between them. The germline CDR1 and CDR2 sequences are SNHLY and FYNNEI. The CDR3 consists of 12 residues. CDR3 nucleotides: TGTGCCAGCAACAGGGACACAGATACGCAGTATTTT. Its translation: CASNRDTDTQYF.

In regard to this clone: Other DNA sequences in this specimen translate into the identical CDR3. The chain uses TRBV28 and TRBJ2-1; weak D call: TRBD2 (6 bases). Germline loops: CDR1 MDHEN, CDR2 SYDVKM. The length of the CDR3 is 15 residues. Trimming pared 7 bases from V and 1 base from J, leaving 14 bases between. The CDR3 loop reads CASTLGGVSYNEQFF. CDR3 sequence (DNA): TGTGCCAGCACCCTGGGCGGGGTTTCCTACAATGAGCAGTTCTTC.

The chain links TRBV18 to TRBJ1-3; D remains unclear. Trimming stripped 6 bases from V and 2 bases from J, with 11 bases between. The CDR3 has 14 amino acids. CDR1 and CDR2 (germline): KGHSH, LQKENI. The CDR3 region has the DNA TGTGCCAGCTCGCCCCAGATCGCTGGAAACACCATATATTTT. Amino acid sequence: CASSPQIAGNTIYF.

The V call is TRBV7-2, the J call TRBJ2-1; 8 bases match TRBD1. This CDR3 is built from 16 residues. Germline CDR1 is SGHTA and CDR2 is FQGNSA. V lost 1 base, J lost 6 bases, and 8 bases stayed unmatched. CDR3 residues: CASSLVGTGLSNEQFF. In DNA, the CDR3 is TGTGCCAGCAGCTTAGTCGGGACAGGTTTGTCCAATGAGCAGTTCTTC. Combining the CDR3 with reference TRBV7-2 and TRBJ2-1 gives the whole variable domain GAGVSQSPSNKVTEKGKDVELRCDPISGHTALYWYRQSLGQGLEFLIYFQGNSAPDKSGLPSDRFSAERTGGSVSTLTIQRTQQEDSAVYLCASSLVGTGLSNEQFFGPGTRLTVL.

The chain links TRBV6-5 to TRBJ2-5, with D uncertain. The V gene's germline CDR1 is MNHEY and CDR2 SVGAGI. V lost 6 bases and J lost 5, with 13 bases in between. The CDR3 loop spans 13 amino acids. CDR3 coding DNA: TGTGCCAGCAGCCCAGGTGGGTGGGAGACCCAGTACTTC. Translation gives CASSPGGWETQYF.

The rearrangement uses TRBV5-1 and TRBJ2-7, with D possibly matching TRBD1 (5 bases). The germline V gene encodes CDR1 SGHRS and CDR2 YFSETQ. V lost 1 base, J lost 1 base, and 15 bases lay in between. This CDR3 contains 16 residues. CDR3 in amino acids: CASSLISRVLSYEQYF. CDR3 in DNA: TGCGCCAGCAGCTTGATTTCCAGGGTGCTTTCCTACGAGCAGTACTTC.

The chain is built from TRBV12-5 and TRBJ1-2; maybe TRBD1 (5 bases). CDR3 length: 14 residues. Trimming shortened V by 6 bases and J by 5 bases, and 16 bases separated the two germline ends. Germline V gene lookup returns CDR1 LGHNT and CDR2 FRNRAP. As DNA, the CDR3 is TGTGCTAGTGGGCCCGACAGCATACCGTATGGCTACACCTTC. The encoded protein is CASGPDSIPYGYTF.

CDR3: CASSSTGGEQYF. The CDR3 bases are TGTGCCAGCAGCTCGACGGGCGGCGAGCAGTACTTC. The chain combines TRBV7-3 with TRBJ2-7; D uncertain. V dropped 4 bases and J dropped 6 bases, with 10 bases sitting between them. Looked up from germline, CDR1 is SGHTA and CDR2 is FQGTGA. This CDR3 is built from 12 residues.

The chain is built from TRBV7-9 and TRBJ2-1, with D perhaps matching TRBD2 (5 bases). Germline V gene sequence: CDR1 SEHNR, CDR2 FQNEAQ (reference sequence). Trimming stripped 2 bases from V and 8 bases from J, with 7 bases between. The CDR3 runs 12 residues. The DNA of the CDR3 is TGTGCCAGCAGCTTACCAGCGGATGAGCAGTTCTTC. It is translated as CASSLPADEQFF.

V gene TRBV29-1 combines with J gene TRBJ1-4; D possibly corresponds to TRBD1 (6 bases). From germline, CDR1 is SQVTM and CDR2 ANQGSEA. With 5 bases removed from V and 3 bases from J, the gap between germline ends came to 13 bases. The CDR3 has 14 residues. The CDR3 loop is CSVQGKWANEKLFF. In DNA, the CDR3 is TGCAGCGTTCAGGGGAAGTGGGCTAATGAAAAACTGTTTTTT.

The chain combines TRBV4-3 with TRBJ1-2, with 9 bases lining up with TRBD1. The CDR3 is 15 residues long. CDR1 and CDR2 from the germline V gene are LGHNA and YSLEER. With 0 bases clipped from V and 5 bases from J, the junction kept 4 bases outside the gene matches. CDR3 bases: TGCGCCAGCAGCCAAGAAACAGGGGGCTTGTATGGCTACACCTTC. Its translation is CASSQETGGLYGYTF.

The CDR3 bases are TGTGCCAGCAGTTTATCATCCAGCGGGAGGAGGAATGAGCAGTTCTTC. It translates to CASSLSSSGRRNEQFF. The rearrangement joins TRBV27 to TRBJ2-1, with 9 bases identical to TRBD2. Germline loops: CDR1 MNHEY, CDR2 SMNVEV (reference sequence). The V and J ends lost 0 bases and 7 bases, in that order; junction bases with no gene match: 7. The CDR3 has 16 amino acids.

This chain links TRBV6-2 or TRBV6-3 with TRBJ2-1; tentative D call: TRBD1 (5 bases). Germline V CDR1 and CDR2: MNHEY, SVGEGT. The CDR3 loop spans 15 amino acids. Trimming pared 6 bases from V and 0 bases from J, leaving 12 bases between. The CDR3 protein is CASSIDRSSYNEQFF. The CDR3, as DNA: TGTGCCAGCAGCATTGACAGAAGCTCCTACAATGAGCAGTTCTTC.

The rearrangement joins TRBV19 to TRBJ1-2; D uncertain. V lost 5 bases to trimming and J lost 1 base, with 8 bases between them. CDR1 is LNHDA and CDR2 is SQIVND in the germline V gene (reference sequence). The CDR3 is 13 residues long. This CDR3 reads CASSLGNNYGYTF. The CDR3 region has the DNA TGTGCCAGTAGTCTAGGGAATAACTATGGCTACACCTTC. The complete variable domain, with remaining parts taken from reference TRBV19 and TRBJ1-2, reads DGGITQSPKYLFRKEGQNVTLSCEQNLNHDAMYWYRQDPGQGLRLIYYSQIVNDFQKGDIAEGYSVSREKKESFPLTVTSAQKNPTAFYLCASSLGNNYGYTFGSGTRLTVV.

The gene calls are TRBV9 and TRBJ1-5; no reliable D call. This CDR3 comprises 12 residues. Trimming took 5 bases from V and 2 from J, leaving 5 bases between them. From germline, CDR1 is SGDLS and CDR2 YYNGEE. CDR3 in amino acids: CASSWGNQPQHF. CDR3 nucleotide sequence: TGTGCCAGCAGTTGGGGCAATCAGCCCCAGCATTTT.

The rearrangement uses TRBV29-1 and TRBJ2-7, with 8 bases aligning to TRBD2. This CDR3 region has 15 residues. Germline lookup yields CDR1 SQVTM and CDR2 ANQGSEA. V trimming: 1 base; J trimming: 6 bases; junction bases outside the gene matches: 11. CDR3 DNA sequence: TGCAGCGTTGAAGGAGGAACGGGAGGGCCGGGCGAGCAGTACTTC. Translated, it gives CSVEGGTGGPGEQYF.

Concerning this clone: The same CDR3 arises from other DNA sequences in this sample as well. The chain employs TRBV28 and TRBJ2-2, with a possible D match to TRBD2 (7 bases). Trimming stripped 2 bases from V and 4 bases from J, with 11 bases between. The CDR3 runs 15 residues. The germline V gene encodes CDR1 MDHEN and CDR2 SYDVKM. The CDR3 DNA is TGTGCCAGCAGTTTACAGGGGAGGGGCACCGGGGAGCTGTTTTTT. This gives the protein CASSLQGRGTGELFF.

The V call is TRBV11-2, the J call TRBJ2-2, with D tentatively TRBD2 (5 bases). This CDR3 is 16 amino acids long. Deletions cut 2 bases from V and 2 bases from J, with 12 bases between. Germline CDR1 is SGHAT and CDR2 is FQNNGV. The CDR3 coding sequence is TGTGCCAGCAGCTTACGGGCGGAGGTTAACACCGGGGAGCTGTTTTTT. It yields the protein CASSLRAEVNTGELFF.

The chain joins TRBV19 to TRBJ2-3; 12 bases agree with TRBD2. The germline V gene has CDR1 LNHDA and CDR2 SQIVND (reference sequence). The CDR3 extends over 19 amino acids. After removal of 0 bases from V and 3 bases from J, the junction contained 10 bases not matched to a gene. As DNA, the CDR3 is TGTGCCAGTAGTATAGATCAAGGCCTAGCGGGAGGGAGTACAGATACGCAGTATTTT. Translated: CASSIDQGLAGGSTDTQYF.

The chain carries TRBV4-1 and TRBJ2-7; D gene unclear. V dropped 0 bases and J dropped 6 bases, with 18 bases sitting between them. Germline V CDR1 and CDR2: MGHRA, YSYEKL. The CDR3 is 16 amino acids. The CDR3 sequence: CASSQDPLPLSGEQYF. The CDR3, as DNA: TGCGCCAGCAGCCAAGATCCACTACCCCTTTCCGGCGAGCAGTACTTC.

This rearrangement joins TRBV27 to TRBJ2-2; 11 bases fit TRBD2. This CDR3 is 17 amino acids long. Looked up from germline, CDR1 is MNHEY and CDR2 is SMNVEV (reference sequence). V gave up 2 bases and J gave up 5 bases; unmatched junction bases: 7. CDR3 amino acids: CASSLTLASGRTGELFF. The DNA of the CDR3 is TGTGCCAGCAGTTTAACCCTAGCTAGCGGGAGGACCGGGGAGCTGTTTTTT.

The genes are TRBV7-2 and TRBJ2-2; 10 nucleotides agree with TRBD2. The trim removed 2 bases at V and 3 bases at J, leaving 3 bases unmatched. Germline V lookup: CDR1 SGHTA, CDR2 FQGNSA. This CDR3 contains 16 residues. The CDR3 nucleotides read TGTGCCAGCAGCTTACTCGGGACTAGCGACACCGGGGAGCTGTTTTTT. This translates into CASSLLGTSDTGELFF.